The TCR beta chain described here comes from a study of blood T cell repertoires in COVID-19. About the study: T cells, B-cell-depleted T cells, or PBMCs supplied cDNA or gDNA.

The V end lost 1 base, the J end lost 7 bases, and 14 bases lay between the germline ends. CDR3 length: 14 amino acids. Germline loops: CDR1 LGHNT, CDR2 FRNRAP. Clones were read by immunoSEQ multiplex PCR, and TCRdb kept only the in-frame ones, dropping some. The sample has 150,000 or so clones; roughly four fifths are singletons. Participants spanned ages about 18 to 89 years and resided in fewer than 30 US areas. Allocation to cohorts depended on clinical history reported by the participants. The sequencing input was PBMCs or T cells enriched from blood (not recorded which). The rearrangement joins TRBV12-5 to TRBJ2-7; TRBD1 is a possible D gene (7 bases). The clonotype comes from a man aged 45-65 years who had recovered from COVID-19. The CDR3 DNA reads as TGTGCTAGTGGTTTGGCAGGGGGGCTGGGGGAGCAGTACTTC. It codes for CASGLAGGLGEQYF.